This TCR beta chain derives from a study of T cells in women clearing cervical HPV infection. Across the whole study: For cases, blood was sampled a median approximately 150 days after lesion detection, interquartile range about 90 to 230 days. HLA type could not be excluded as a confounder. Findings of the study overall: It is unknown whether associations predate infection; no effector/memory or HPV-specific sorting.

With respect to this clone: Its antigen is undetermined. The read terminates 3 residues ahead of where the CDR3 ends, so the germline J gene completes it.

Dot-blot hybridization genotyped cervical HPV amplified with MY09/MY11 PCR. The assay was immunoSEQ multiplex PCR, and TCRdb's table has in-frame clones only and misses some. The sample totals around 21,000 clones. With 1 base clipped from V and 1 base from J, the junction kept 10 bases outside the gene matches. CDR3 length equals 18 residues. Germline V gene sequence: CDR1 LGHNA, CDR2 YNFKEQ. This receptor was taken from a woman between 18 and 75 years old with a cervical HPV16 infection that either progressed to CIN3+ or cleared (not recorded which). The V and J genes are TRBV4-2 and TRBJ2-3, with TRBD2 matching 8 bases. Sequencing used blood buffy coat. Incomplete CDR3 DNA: TGTGCCAGCAGCCAAGTATCGGGCGGGCGGGAGGGCACAGATACG. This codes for CASSQVSGGREGTDT. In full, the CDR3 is CASSQVSGGREGTDTQYF.